Following are 9 T cell receptor beta chains from one sample sequenced in a study of T cells in Graves' hyperthyroidism and ophthalmopathy (dated by TCRdb to the late 2010s). The library was generated by multiplex PCR. Reads for this sample came from an Illumina HiSeq 2000. The TCR beta CDR3 regions were amplified from RNA transcripts. For the first round of RT-PCR on the TCR CDR3, the HTBI primer set was used together with the Qiagen OneStep RT-PCR kit. The raw public data were reprocessed by TCRdb itself: fastp quality trimming at Q25, MiXCR clonotype calling, in-frame beta chains only. Rows with one shared CDR3 protein collapse into an entry with the most common genes and DNA. The sample records roughly 800,000 distinct CDR3 sequences, over 35% of which are singletons. 8.9% of the sample comes from the top ten. The specimen was blood. These receptors were taken from a man in his late teens or twenties with Graves' hyperthyroidism.

This clonotype has more than one count but fewer than ten. V usage is TRBV5-5 and J usage is TRBJ1-1; TRBD1 agrees at 7 bases. V shed 4 bases and J 7 bases; nucleotides not matched to a gene: 10. CDR3 length equals 14 residues. CDR1 is SGHKS, CDR2 YYEKEE, per germline (reference sequence). This CDR3 is CASSALGQRNEAFF. CDR3 bases: TGTGCCAGCAGCGCCCTGGGACAGCGAAATGAAGCTTTCTTT.

This clonotype was seen more than once but under ten times. V is TRBV2 and J is TRBJ2-2; weak D call: TRBD2 (6 bases). Trimming stripped 6 bases from V and 2 bases from J, with 13 bases between. CDR1 is SNHLY and CDR2 is FYNNEI in the germline V gene. The CDR3 has 15 amino acids. Here the CDR3 reads CASRSPGLNTGELFF. CDR3 coding DNA: TGTGCCAGCAGATCTCCGGGACTCAACACCGGGGAGCTGTTTTTT.

This clonotype was observed at least ten times. A junction boundary mismatches the germline segment, possibly from a read error. The chain uses TRBV5-1 and TRBJ2-5; D perhaps matches TRBD1 (6 bases). The CDR3 spans 13 residues. Germline CDR1 SGHRS, CDR2 YFSETQ. The CDR3: CASSLDSQETQYF. The CDR3 region has the DNA TGTGCCAGCAGCTTGGACAGCCAAGAGACCCAGTACTTC.

The J gene is TRBJ1-2, the V gene TRBV20-1; TRBD1 aligns across 11 bases. CDR3 length: 15 residues. J was trimmed by 2 bases and V by 5 bases; bases with no gene match: 7. Germline V gene data show CDR1 as DFQATT and CDR2 as SNEGSKA (reference sequence). In DNA, the CDR3 is TGCAGTGCTTTGGACAGGGGGCATATGAACTATGGCTACACCTTC. Its protein product is CSALDRGHMNYGYTF.

To note about this clonotype: A clone one base away is much larger, so this may be a read error. CDR3 coding DNA: TGCAGTGCGACAGGCATAGGGGAGCCGTTTTTT. This sequence encodes CSATGIGEPFF. The chain uses TRBV20-1 and TRBJ2-2, with TRBD1 as a possible D gene (6 bases). This CDR3 spans 11 amino acids. Per germline, CDR1 DFQATT and CDR2 SNEGSKA (reference sequence).

The V call is TRBV19, the J call TRBJ1-4, with D tentatively TRBD1 (6 bases). Germline-derived CDR1 and CDR2 are LNHDA and SQIVND (reference sequence). This CDR3 contains 15 residues. Trimming took 9 bases from V and 0 from J, leaving 14 bases between them. CDR3 protein: CASAQGGATNEKLFF. The CDR3 DNA is TGTGCCAGCGCCCAAGGGGGAGCAACTAATGAAAAACTGTTTTTT.

This clonotype has only a few counts. The rearrangement joins TRBV19 to TRBJ2-2; no firm D call. The CDR3 totals 14 residues. Germline V gene sequence: CDR1 LNHDA, CDR2 SQIVND (reference sequence). With 6 bases removed from V and 1 base from J, the gap between germline ends came to 9 bases. The CDR3 DNA sequence: TGTGCCAGTAGGAGTGCTCGGAACACCGGGGAGCTGTTTTTT. Its protein product is CASRSARNTGELFF.

The chain has TRBV5-8 and TRBJ2-5; TRBD1 aligns across 10 bases. The CDR3 sequence is 14 residues long. V gave up 4 bases and J gave up 4 bases; unmatched junction bases: 4. Germline CDR1 and CDR2: SGHTS and YDEGEE. CDR3 coding DNA: TGTGCCAGCAGCGCCGGGACAGGGGTAGAGACCCAGTACTTC. This translates into CASSAGTGVETQYF. The whole variable domain, remainder taken from reference TRBV5-8 and TRBJ2-5, is EAGVTQSPTHLIKTRGQQATLRCSPISGHTSVYWYQQALGLGLQFLLWYDEGEERNRGNFPPRFSGRQFPNYSSELNVNALELEDSALYLCASSAGTGVETQYFGPGTRLLVL.

This chain links TRBV7-2 with TRBJ2-7; D uncertain. This CDR3 comprises 16 residues. Germline V lookup: CDR1 SGHTA, CDR2 FQGNSA. V was cut by 1 base and J by 0 bases, with 13 bases left in between. The CDR3 spells CASSLEGGLSSYEQYF. The DNA of the CDR3 is TGTGCCAGCAGCTTAGAAGGCGGCCTAAGCTCCTACGAGCAGTACTTC.